The clone carrying this TCR beta chain appeared a single time. Since a much larger clone is just one base distant, this may be a read error. Time point defined: newly diagnosed GD, antithyroid drugs for less than 3 months. The authors made the TCR library using RNA they extracted from PBMCs. This sample was taken from a study of regulatory T cells in long-lasting Graves disease. Building of the TCR beta libraries involved iRepertoire HTBI primers and Arm-PCR of CDR3 regions. TCRdb re-analysed the multiplex PCR reads in MiXCR, keeping a single row per CDR3 protein. The data hold fewer than 500,000 distinct CDR3 sequences, with around 15% observed a single time. There are 12 residues in the CDR3. Germline V gene sequence: CDR1 LGHDT, CDR2 YNNKEL (reference sequence). These data also featured in a second study, about T cells in Graves' hyperthyroidism and ophthalmopathy. That work contributes: In the first-round RT-PCR of the TCR CDR3, the HTBI primer set was used. Prediction of ophthalmopathy progression came a median roughly 6.4 months pre-onset.

The chain combines TRBV3-1 with TRBJ2-5; D unclear. This clonotype was obtained from a man aged 35-49 years with Graves disease. The sequencing used peripheral blood mononuclear cells (PBMCs), collected at new diagnosis, from a patient treated with antithyroid drugs. The CDR3 nucleotides read TGTGCCAACAGCCGTCTCAAAGAGACCCAGTACTTC. Translation gives CANSRLKETQYF.